The 8 T cell receptor beta chains below were found in one sample sequenced in a study of blood T cell repertoires in COVID-19. TCRdb keeps only in-frame clones here, not all; method: immunoSEQ multiplex PCR. The table has about 250,000 clones, 84% seen once; the top ten hold 15% to 19%. The sample taken for sequencing was peripheral blood. These receptor sequences come from a person between 65 and 80 years old with COVID-19, enrolled during active disease.

Only a few counts were recorded for this clone. The chain links TRBV21-1 to TRBJ1-5; TRBD1 reflects the table's D call only, with no check against the DNA. TRBV21-1 is described as a pseudogene. The CDR3 length is 16 residues. CDR3 nucleotides: TGTGCCAGCAGCAAAGGGGCGAGACAGGCGACTCAGCCCCAGCATTTT. Translation gives CASSKGARQATQPQHF.

The rearrangement uses TRBV4-1 and TRBJ1-1; 11 bases are shared with TRBD1. V was pared by 6 bases and J by 6 bases, with 6 bases of the junction left unmatched. Germline V gives CDR1 MGHRA, CDR2 YSYEKL. There are 14 residues in the CDR3. The CDR3, as DNA: TGCGCCAGCAGTCACCCGGGACAGGGGGCTGAAGCTTTCTTT. Translation: CASSHPGQGAEAFF.

This chain uses TRBV5-4 with TRBJ2-5; 8 nucleotides match TRBD1. Germline loops: CDR1 SGHNT, CDR2 YYREEE (reference sequence). The CDR3 consists of 17 residues. Trimming cost V 3 bases and J 0 bases; bases outside gene matches: 10. DNA of the CDR3: TGTGCCAGCAGCTCCGGGACAGGCCGATCGTACCAAGAGACCCAGTACTTC. Translation: CASSSGTGRSYQETQYF.

V usage is TRBV9 and J usage is TRBJ2-1; 9 nucleotides line up with TRBD2. Germline CDR1 is SGDLS and CDR2 is YYNGEE. V shed 4 bases and J 1 base; nucleotides not matched to a gene: 3. CDR3 size: 15 residues. The CDR3, as DNA: TGTGCCAGCAGCTCCCTAGCGGGGTCCTACAATGAGCAGTTCTTC. Residues: CASSSLAGSYNEQFF.

The chain uses TRBV5-1 and TRBJ1-5; 10 bases line up with TRBD1. The germline gives CDR1 SGHRS, CDR2 YFSETQ. The CDR3 totals 14 residues. Trimming removed 4 bases from V and 5 bases from J; junction bases left unmatched: 3. CDR3 region: CASSAGQGDQPQHF. As DNA, the CDR3 is TGCGCCAGCAGCGCAGGACAGGGGGATCAGCCCCAGCATTTT.

About this clone: The junction departs from germline at one end; a sequencing error may be responsible. The gene calls are TRBV2 and TRBJ2-7, with D possibly being TRBD1 (7 bases). This CDR3 is 13 amino acids long. Germline CDR1 reads SNHLY; CDR2 reads FYNNEI. The DNA of the CDR3 is TGTGCCAGCGGGGGGACAGTCGTTGGGAATTCGGACTTC. It translates to CASGGTVVGNSDF.

Concerning this clone: This sample includes further DNA sequences coding for the same CDR3. The genes are TRBV7-2 and TRBJ2-7, with D possibly matching TRBD1 (5 bases). The germline V and J ends were trimmed by 1 base and 0 bases, with 10 bases remaining between them. Germline-derived CDR1 and CDR2 are SGHTA and FQGNSA. The CDR3 extends over 15 amino acids. DNA for the CDR3: TGTGCCAGCAGCTTAGGGGGCGGCCTCTCCTACGAGCAGTACTTC. Translated: CASSLGGGLSYEQYF.

The chain combines TRBV25-1 with TRBJ2-3, with 8 nucleotides matching TRBD2. V trimming: 6 bases; J trimming: 1 base; junction bases outside the gene matches: 9. CDR1 and CDR2 from the germline V gene are MGHDK and SYGVNS. The CDR3 contains 16 residues. This CDR3 is CASRQSGGPGTDTQYF. The CDR3 bases are TGTGCCAGCAGACAATCGGGGGGGCCAGGCACAGATACGCAGTATTTT.